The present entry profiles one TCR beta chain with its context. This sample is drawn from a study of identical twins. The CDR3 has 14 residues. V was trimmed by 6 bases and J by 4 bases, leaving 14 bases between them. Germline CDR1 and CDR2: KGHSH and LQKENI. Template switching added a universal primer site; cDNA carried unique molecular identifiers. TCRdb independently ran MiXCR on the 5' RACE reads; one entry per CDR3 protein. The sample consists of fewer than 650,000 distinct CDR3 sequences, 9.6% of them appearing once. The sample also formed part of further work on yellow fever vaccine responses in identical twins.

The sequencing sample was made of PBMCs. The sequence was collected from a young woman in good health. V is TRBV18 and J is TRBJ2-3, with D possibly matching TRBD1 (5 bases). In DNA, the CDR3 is TGTGCCAGCTCCGCCCAGGGCACCGCAGATACGCAGTATTTT. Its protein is CASSAQGTADTQYF.